The rows below give T cell receptor beta chains drawn from one sample of a study of T cell repertoires in cytomegalovirus infection. TCRdb itself ran the reads through MiXCR, one entry per CDR3 protein. Among nearly 450,000 distinct CDR3 sequences listed, approximately 31% were seen once. Specimen: PBMCs. These receptors all stem from a human donor in good health (CMV status not recorded). Some clones in this sample may be carry-over from other donors' samples. CDR3s include the opening cysteine and the closing phenylalanine or tryptophan. D genes are given only for firm matches. Only some rows state a clone size, as once, few, many or a class for expanded clones.

CDR3nt: TGCGCCAGCAGCCAAGGGACACAGAGGGAGTATGGCTACACCTTC
CDR3aa: CASSQGTQREYGYTF
abundance: many
v_gene: TRBV4-1
j_gene: TRBJ1-2
d_gene: NA

CDR3nt: TGTGCCAGCAGGCCTCCGGCGGCCCAAGAGACCCAGTACTTC
CDR3aa: CASRPPAAQETQYF
abundance: many
v_gene: TRBV12-3/TRBV12-4
j_gene: TRBJ2-5
d_gene: NA

CDR3nt: TGCAGCGCCTTAGGCTCGGGGTATGAAAAACTGTTTTTT
CDR3aa: CSALGSGYEKLFF
abundance: NA
v_gene: TRBV29-1
j_gene: TRBJ1-4
d_gene: NA

CDR3nt: TGCGCCAGCAGCCAAGAGGGGGGCAGGGCCTACGAGCAGTACTTC
CDR3aa: CASSQEGGRAYEQYF
abundance: few
v_gene: TRBV4-1
j_gene: TRBJ2-7
d_gene: NA

CDR3nt: TGTGCCAGCAGTATCTTCCAGGGCCCTGAAGCTTTCTTT
CDR3aa: CASSIFQGPEAFF
abundance: once
v_gene: TRBV2
j_gene: TRBJ1-1
d_gene: NA

CDR3nt: TGTGCCAGCAGCCTACACTCCGGGATGACTTACACCTTC
CDR3aa: CASSLHSGMTYTF
abundance: few
v_gene: TRBV12-3/TRBV12-4
j_gene: TRBJ1-2
d_gene: NA

CDR3nt: TGTGCCAGCAGCACACTAAGGACAGGCGTTGAAGCTTTCTTT
CDR3aa: CASSTLRTGVEAFF
abundance: many
v_gene: TRBV7-9
j_gene: TRBJ1-1
d_gene: TRBD1

CDR3nt: TGCGCCAGCAGCCAAGATCGGGCAGGGCGTTTCTCCTACAATGAGCAGTTCTTC
CDR3aa: CASSQDRAGRFSYNEQFF
abundance: NA
v_gene: TRBV4-3
j_gene: TRBJ2-1
d_gene: NA

CDR3nt: TGTGCCAGCAGCTTACTATCCACGGCGACAGATACGCAGTATTTT
CDR3aa: CASSLLSTATDTQYF
abundance: NA
v_gene: TRBV7-9
j_gene: TRBJ2-3
d_gene: NA

CDR3nt: TGTGCCAGCAGTTTAAGGGGGAAGGGTCGCTATGGCTACACCTTC
CDR3aa: CASSLRGKGRYGYTF
abundance: NA
v_gene: TRBV12-3/TRBV12-4
j_gene: TRBJ1-2
d_gene: NA

CDR3nt: TGTGCCAGCAGCATACTACAGGGTACCGGGGAGCTGTTTTTT
CDR3aa: CASSILQGTGELFF
abundance: few
v_gene: TRBV7-6
j_gene: TRBJ2-2
d_gene: NA

CDR3nt: TGTGCCAGCAGCTTTCGACAGGGAGGATGGGAGACCCAGTACTTC
CDR3aa: CASSFRQGGWETQYF
abundance: NA
v_gene: TRBV7-8
j_gene: TRBJ2-5
d_gene: NA

CDR3nt: TGTGCCAGCAGTGATGTTATCGGACCATCTGGGGCCAACGTCCTGACTTTC
CDR3aa: CASSDVIGPSGANVLTF
abundance: few
v_gene: TRBV6-1
j_gene: TRBJ2-6
d_gene: NA

CDR3nt: TGTGCCACCCAACGGGACACCTCCCAAGAGACCCGGTACTTC
CDR3aa: CATQRDTSQETRYF
abundance: NA
v_gene: TRBV25-1
j_gene: TRBJ2-5
d_gene: NA

CDR3nt: TGTGCCAGTGGTCCGGGGGCCGACTATGGCTACACCTTC
CDR3aa: CASGPGADYGYTF
abundance: NA
v_gene: TRBV19
j_gene: TRBJ1-2
d_gene: NA

CDR3nt: TGTGCCAGCAGCCAGGGACTGCCTAATGAAAAACTGTTTTTT
CDR3aa: CASSQGLPNEKLFF
abundance: few
v_gene: TRBV7-9
j_gene: TRBJ1-4
d_gene: NA

CDR3nt: TGTGCCAGCAGGTTGCGGGCACGGCGAAACGGGGAGCTGTTTTTT
CDR3aa: CASRLRARRNGELFF
abundance: NA
v_gene: TRBV5-6
j_gene: TRBJ2-2
d_gene: NA

CDR3nt: TGTGCCAGCAGCACAGCCACCGGGGACCCAGGCTATGGCTACACCTTC
CDR3aa: CASSTATGDPGYGYTF
abundance: NA
v_gene: TRBV7-6
j_gene: TRBJ1-2
d_gene: NA

CDR3nt: TGTGCCAGCCGGGACAGGTTCGATGAAAAACTGTTTTTT
CDR3aa: CASRDRFDEKLFF
abundance: NA
v_gene: TRBV6-5
j_gene: TRBJ1-4
d_gene: TRBD1

CDR3nt: TGTGCCAGCAGGAGTCCCGGGACAGGGGATTACGAGCAGTACTTC
CDR3aa: CASRSPGTGDYEQYF
abundance: few
v_gene: TRBV6-2/TRBV6-3
j_gene: TRBJ2-7
d_gene: TRBD1

CDR3nt: TGCGCCAGCAGCCAGGGGACAGGGGTCAATAATTCACCCCTCCACTTT
CDR3aa: CASSQGTGVNNSPLHF
abundance: NA
v_gene: TRBV4-3
j_gene: TRBJ1-6
d_gene: TRBD1

CDR3nt: TGTGCCAGTAGGACAAGGAATGGGCAGTATTTT
CDR3aa: CASRTRNGQYF
abundance: NA
v_gene: TRBV2
j_gene: TRBJ2-3
d_gene: NA

CDR3nt: TGCAGTGCTAGAGATTGGGACAGAGATAATTCACCCCTCCACTTT
CDR3aa: CSARDWDRDNSPLHF
abundance: NA
v_gene: TRBV20-1
j_gene: TRBJ1-6
d_gene: TRBD1

CDR3nt: TGTGCCAGTAGTATAGGTCGGGCAGACACAGATACGCAGTATTTT
CDR3aa: CASSIGRADTDTQYF
abundance: many
v_gene: TRBV19
j_gene: TRBJ2-3
d_gene: NA

CDR3nt: TGCGCCAGCAGCAGAAGAGAAGGGAGGTCCTACAATGAGCAGTTCTTC
CDR3aa: CASSRREGRSYNEQFF
abundance: NA
v_gene: TRBV5-1
j_gene: TRBJ2-1
d_gene: NA

CDR3nt: TGTGCCAGCAGCTTGCCCAGGACAGGGGTGAACACTGAAGCTTTCTTT
CDR3aa: CASSLPRTGVNTEAFF
abundance: many
v_gene: TRBV5-5
j_gene: TRBJ1-1
d_gene: TRBD1

CDR3nt: TGTGCCAGCAGCCCGGGACTTATATCCTACAATGAGCAGTTCTTC
CDR3aa: CASSPGLISYNEQFF
abundance: NA
v_gene: TRBV7-2
j_gene: TRBJ2-1
d_gene: NA

CDR3nt: TGTGCCAGCGCAGACAGCTCCTACGAGCAGTACTTC
CDR3aa: CASADSSYEQYF
abundance: many
v_gene: TRBV6-2/TRBV6-3
j_gene: TRBJ2-7
d_gene: NA

CDR3nt: TGTGCCAGCAGCCTATCCGGGAGCACCATATATTTT
CDR3aa: CASSLSGSTIYF
abundance: many
v_gene: TRBV7-2
j_gene: TRBJ1-3
d_gene: NA

CDR3nt: TGTGCCAGCAAGCCCAGGGGCAATCAGCCCCAGCATTTT
CDR3aa: CASKPRGNQPQHF
abundance: NA
v_gene: TRBV28
j_gene: TRBJ1-5
d_gene: NA

CDR3nt: TGTGCCAGCAGTGAAGGGGGGCGGGGGGACATATACAATGAGCAGTTCTTC
CDR3aa: CASSEGGRGDIYNEQFF
abundance: NA
v_gene: TRBV6-1
j_gene: TRBJ2-1
d_gene: TRBD2

CDR3nt: TGTGCCAGCAGCTCGTGGTTGAGCGACTACGAGCAGTACTTC
CDR3aa: CASSSWLSDYEQYF
abundance: NA
v_gene: TRBV11-2
j_gene: TRBJ2-7
d_gene: NA

CDR3nt: TGTGCCAGCAGTTACTCATCCAGGGGTAGCACTGAAGCTTTCTTT
CDR3aa: CASSYSSRGSTEAFF
abundance: NA
v_gene: TRBV6-5
j_gene: TRBJ1-1
d_gene: NA

CDR3nt: TGTGCCAGCAGTTTCGAGAATCAGCCCCAGCATTTT
CDR3aa: CASSFENQPQHF
abundance: few
v_gene: TRBV6-6
j_gene: TRBJ1-5
d_gene: NA

CDR3nt: TGCAGTGGCCCCGGACACGTTGGGGACAATGAGCAGTTCTTC
CDR3aa: CSGPGHVGDNEQFF
abundance: few
v_gene: TRBV20-1
j_gene: TRBJ2-1
d_gene: NA

CDR3nt: TGTGCCAGCAGCCACCCGGGACCCTTCTACGAGCAGTACTTC
CDR3aa: CASSHPGPFYEQYF
abundance: NA
v_gene: TRBV12-3/TRBV12-4
j_gene: TRBJ2-7
d_gene: NA

CDR3nt: TGTGCCAGCAGTGAAGCGCTTAAGGGTCAGCCCCAGCATTTT
CDR3aa: CASSEALKGQPQHF
abundance: NA
v_gene: TRBV2
j_gene: TRBJ1-5
d_gene: NA

CDR3nt: TGTGCCAGCAGTAACTTCAGGCAGGGGAGCTCTGGAAACACCATATATTTT
CDR3aa: CASSNFRQGSSGNTIYF
abundance: NA
v_gene: TRBV6-5
j_gene: TRBJ1-3
d_gene: NA

CDR3nt: TGTGCCAGCAGTGAAGCGGGAGTGAGGGGGGGAGGCTATGGCTACACCTTC
CDR3aa: CASSEAGVRGGGYGYTF
abundance: few
v_gene: TRBV6-1
j_gene: TRBJ1-2
d_gene: NA

CDR3nt: TGTGCCAGCAGCTTAGAAGGGACGGCAACCAAAAACATTCAGTACTTC
CDR3aa: CASSLEGTATKNIQYF
abundance: few
v_gene: TRBV7-9
j_gene: TRBJ2-4
d_gene: NA

CDR3nt: TGTGCCAGTGGCCTGGGGGGGCGGTGGGAGACCCAGTACTTC
CDR3aa: CASGLGGRWETQYF
abundance: few
v_gene: TRBV19
j_gene: TRBJ2-5
d_gene: NA

CDR3nt: TGCGCCAGCAGCCAAGAAGGTAGGACTGAGCAGTTCTTC
CDR3aa: CASSQEGRTEQFF
abundance: few
v_gene: TRBV4-3
j_gene: TRBJ2-1
d_gene: NA

CDR3nt: TGTGCCAGCAGCTTATCCAGGGGCGGTGAAAAACTGTTTTTT
CDR3aa: CASSLSRGGEKLFF
abundance: many
v_gene: TRBV7-2
j_gene: TRBJ1-4
d_gene: NA

CDR3nt: TGTGCCAGCAGCTCAGCGGCTGAGGGGTGGGAGACCCAGTACTTC
CDR3aa: CASSSAAEGWETQYF
abundance: NA
v_gene: TRBV7-2
j_gene: TRBJ2-5
d_gene: NA

CDR3nt: TGTGCCAGCACCCCGACCGGGACAGGGTTTTACGAGCAGTACTTC
CDR3aa: CASTPTGTGFYEQYF
abundance: many
v_gene: TRBV12-3/TRBV12-4
j_gene: TRBJ2-7
d_gene: TRBD1

CDR3nt: TGCGCCAGCAGCCAAGAATATGTGGGGGTTTCACCCCTCCACTTT
CDR3aa: CASSQEYVGVSPLHF
abundance: many
v_gene: TRBV4-1
j_gene: TRBJ1-6
d_gene: NA

CDR3nt: TGTGCCAGCAGCTTAGGCCGGCAGCCCAATCAGCCCCAGCATTTT
CDR3aa: CASSLGRQPNQPQHF
abundance: few
v_gene: TRBV7-2
j_gene: TRBJ1-5
d_gene: NA

CDR3nt: TGTGCCAGCAGCCATGGGTCCGGGAGCACAGATACGCAGTATTTT
CDR3aa: CASSHGSGSTDTQYF
abundance: NA
v_gene: TRBV7-9
j_gene: TRBJ2-3
d_gene: NA

CDR3nt: TGTGCCAGTAGTATAATGTCGGACAGCCAAGAGACCCAGTACTTC
CDR3aa: CASSIMSDSQETQYF
abundance: NA
v_gene: TRBV19
j_gene: TRBJ2-5
d_gene: NA

CDR3nt: TGTGCCAGCAGCTCAGGGGGCAATCATCAGCCCCAGCCTTTT
CDR3aa: CASSSGGNHQPQPF
abundance: once
v_gene: TRBV7-6
j_gene: TRBJ1-5
d_gene: TRBD1

CDR3nt: TGTGCCAGCAGTGCCGCTAGCGGGGGGGCCTGGCAGTTCTTC
CDR3aa: CASSAASGGAWQFF
abundance: NA
v_gene: TRBV14
j_gene: TRBJ2-1
d_gene: TRBD2

CDR3nt: TGTGCCACCAGTGAGTCGGACACCTCGATGTACCAAGAGACCCAGTACTTC
CDR3aa: CATSESDTSMYQETQYF
abundance: NA
v_gene: TRBV24-1
j_gene: TRBJ2-5
d_gene: NA